This is a list of T cell receptor beta chains from one sample in a study of Ad26.COV2.S vaccination and SARS-CoV-2 variants. Clones were read by immunoSEQ multiplex PCR, and TCRdb kept only the in-frame ones, dropping some. The sample includes 440,000 or so clones, approximately 90% of them seen just once. This specimen was peripheral blood, taken in a trial of Ad26.COV2.S vaccine versus placebo. All receptors derive from a person between 18 and 65 years old who received the Ad26.COV2.S COVID-19 vaccine or a placebo. Each CDR3 is given with its conserved first and last residue. The D gene is left open where the match is weak. Clone size is stated in some rows and not others, as once, few, many or a class when expanded.

>15|TRBD1|once|TRBJ2-7|TRBV4-1
CASSHSPGQGYEQYF
TGCGCCAGCAGCCACTCCCCGGGACAGGGATACGAGCAGTACTTC
>14|TRBD1|NA|TRBJ1-4|TRBV7-9
CASSLDREGEKLFF
TGTGCCAGCAGCCTAGACAGGGAGGGGGAAAAACTGTTTTTT
>16|NA|few|TRBJ1-2|TRBV7-9
CASTPYFVGGPDGYTF
TGTGCCAGCACTCCCTATTTCGTTGGGGGGCCTGATGGCTACACCTTC
>16|NA|NA|TRBJ2-5|TRBV7-9
CASSSLGLKGLETQYF
TGTGCCAGCAGCTCTTTGGGGCTTAAGGGACTAGAGACCCAGTACTTC
>17|NA|NA|TRBJ1-6|TRBV30
CAWSPTGGGYYNSPLHF
TGTGCCTGGAGCCCCACGGGTGGGGGCTACTATAATTCACCCCTCCACTTT
>14|TRBD2|NA|TRBJ2-7|TRBV5-1
CASSGTSRGYEQYF
TGCGCCAGCAGCGGGACTAGCCGGGGCTACGAGCAGTACTTC
>15|TRBD2|NA|TRBJ2-1|TRBV10-3
CAISEQAGGHNEQFF
TGTGCCATCAGTGAGCAAGCGGGGGGGCACAATGAGCAGTTCTTC
>14|TRBD2|NA|TRBJ2-7|TRBV9
CASSSSRGVYEQYF
TGTGCCAGCAGTTCCTCACGGGGGGTCTACGAGCAGTACTTC
>12|NA|NA|TRBJ1-2|TRBV7-8
CASSGRLYGYTF
TGTGCCAGCAGCGGACGTCTCTATGGCTACACCTTC
>16|NA|NA|TRBJ2-3|TRBV7-2
CASSLLPFQAADTQYF
TGTGCCAGCAGCTTACTGCCCTTTCAAGCGGCAGATACGCAGTATTTT
>20|TRBD2|NA|TRBJ2-1|TRBV4-1
CASSRETGTSGGARENEQFF
TGCGCCAGCAGCCGCGAAACCGGGACTAGCGGGGGGGCTCGTGAAAATGAGCAGTTCTTC
>15|TRBD2|NA|TRBJ2-3|TRBV7-7
CASSLGLAGSDTQYF
TGTGCTAGCAGCCTCGGACTAGCGGGGTCAGATACGCAGTATTTT
>14|TRBD1|NA|TRBJ1-2|TRBV6-5
CASRKPGQGDGYTF
TGTGCCAGCAGAAAACCGGGACAGGGGGATGGCTACACCTTC
>13|NA|NA|TRBJ1-2|TRBV5-6
CASSPGESYGYTF
TGTGCCAGCAGCCCGGGTGAGTCCTATGGCTACACCTTC
>15|NA|NA|TRBJ2-1|TRBV5-1
CASSLVRTVYNEQFF
TGCGCCAGCAGCTTGGTTAGGACGGTCTACAATGAGCAGTTCTTC
>13|NA|NA|TRBJ1-2|TRBV28
CASSPTGGDGYTF
TGTGCCAGCAGCCCAACAGGTGGGGATGGCTACACCTTC
>16|NA|NA|TRBJ2-5|TRBV19
CASSRDPTEHGGTQYF
TGTGCCAGTAGTAGGGACCCGACAGAGCATGGGGGGACCCAGTACTTC
>16|TRBD2|NA|TRBJ2-3|TRBV6-4
CASSESSSGGTDTQYF
TGTGCCAGCAGTGAATCCTCTAGCGGGGGCACAGATACGCAGTATTTT
>14|NA|NA|TRBJ1-2|TRBV18
CASHNRQAALGYTF
TGTGCCAGCCACAACCGACAGGCTGCTCTTGGCTACACCTTC
>13|NA|NA|TRBJ1-1|TRBV9
CASSVERWGEAFF
TGTGCCAGCAGCGTAGAAAGGTGGGGTGAAGCTTTCTTT
>13|NA|NA|TRBJ2-7|TRBV13
CASSLGASDEQYF
TGTGCCAGCAGCTTAGGGGCATCCGACGAGCAGTACTTC
>12|NA|NA|TRBJ2-7|TRBV6-2/TRBV6-3
CASSYPDTEQYF
TGTGCCAGCAGTTACCCCGACACAGAGCAGTACTTC
>18|NA|NA|TRBJ1-2|TRBV3-1/TRBV3-2
CASSQGRRRGGANYGYTF
TGTGCCAGCAGCCAAGGACGCCGTAGGGGAGGGGCTAACTATGGCTACACCTTC
>16|NA|NA|TRBJ1-5|TRBV7-8
CASTAGTVPSNQPQHF
TGTGCCAGCACCGCAGGGACGGTGCCGAGCAATCAGCCCCAGCATTTT
>11|NA|NA|TRBJ2-5|TRBV28
CASSLKETQYF
TGTGCCAGCAGTTTGAAAGAGACCCAGTACTTC
>13|NA|NA|TRBJ2-5|TRBV28
CASKKGHLSTQYF
TGTGCCAGCAAGAAGGGGCATTTGTCGACCCAGTACTTC
>17|NA|NA|TRBJ1-1|TRBV2
CASSVRLNPPLNTEAFF
TGTGCCAGCAGTGTTCGGCTCAACCCTCCATTGAACACTGAAGCTTTCTTT
>15|NA|NA|TRBJ2-7|TRBV28
CASSPGGVTAYEQYF
TGTGCCAGTTCCCCGGGGGGCGTTACAGCCTACGAGCAGTACTTC
>14|NA|NA|TRBJ1-2|TRBV18
CASSPGASNYGYTF
TGTGCCAGCTCACCGGGGGCATCTAACTATGGCTACACCTTC
>13|NA|NA|TRBJ2-7|TRBV5-1
CASSLDSPWEQYF
TGCGCCAGCAGCTTGGACAGCCCTTGGGAGCAGTACTTC
>12|NA|NA|TRBJ2-2|TRBV11-2
CASSLYRGELFF
TGTGCCAGCAGCTTGTACCGTGGGGAGCTGTTTTTT
>21|NA|once|TRBJ1-1|TRBV18
CASSPVRQRGTLVTMNTEAFF
TGTGCCAGCTCACCCGTTCGTCAGAGGGGGACACTTGTCACTATGAACACTGAAGCTTTCTTT
>12|NA|once|TRBJ2-7|TRBV9
CASSVGDYEQYF
TGTGCCAGCAGCGTAGGGGACTACGAGCAGTACTTC
>13|NA|NA|TRBJ2-1|TRBV7-2
CASSFGGYNEQFF
TGTGCCAGCAGCTTTGGAGGCTACAATGAGCAGTTCTTC
>16|NA|NA|TRBJ1-2|TRBV27
CASSPNGARDYYGYTF
TGTGCCAGCAGCCCCAATGGGGCAAGAGATTACTATGGCTACACCTTC
>14|NA|once|TRBJ2-3|TRBV3-1/TRBV3-2
CASPRGPRADTQYF
TGTGCCAGCCCCCGGGGGCCCCGGGCAGATACGCAGTATTTT
>14|NA|NA|TRBJ1-1|TRBV5-1
CASSAGEGFTEAFF
TGCGCCAGCAGCGCTGGGGAGGGGTTCACTGAAGCTTTCTTT
>15|TRBD1|NA|TRBJ1-4|TRBV15
CATSREGQFNEKLFF
TGTGCCACCAGCAGAGAGGGACAGTTTAATGAAAAACTGTTTTTT